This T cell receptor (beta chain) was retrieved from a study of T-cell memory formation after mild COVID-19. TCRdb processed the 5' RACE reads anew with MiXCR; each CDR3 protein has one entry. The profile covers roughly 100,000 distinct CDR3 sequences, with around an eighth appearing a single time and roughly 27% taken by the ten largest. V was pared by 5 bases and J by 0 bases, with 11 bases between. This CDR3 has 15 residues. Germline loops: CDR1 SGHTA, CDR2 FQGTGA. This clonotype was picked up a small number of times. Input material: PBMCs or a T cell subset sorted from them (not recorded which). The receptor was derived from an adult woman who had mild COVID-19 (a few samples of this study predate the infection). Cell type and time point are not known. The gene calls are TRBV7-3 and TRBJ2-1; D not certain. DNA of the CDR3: TGTGCCAGCAGCCCCGACACGTACTCCTACAATGAGCAGTTCTTC. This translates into CASSPDTYSYNEQFF. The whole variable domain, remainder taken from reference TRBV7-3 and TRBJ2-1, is GAGVSQTPSNKVTEKGKYVELRCDPISGHTALYWYRQSLGQGPEFLIYFQGTGAADDSGLPNDRFFAVRPEGSVSTLKIQRTERGDSAVYLCASSPDTYSYNEQFFGPGTRLTVL.